These 21 T cell receptor beta chains were all obtained from the same sample, sequenced in a study of CD8+ T cells in alopecia areata. As the sequencing template, cDNA was produced by extracting RNA and reverse transcribing it. Sequenced by immunoSEQ multiplex PCR; TCRdb stores in-frame clones only, minus some. Of more than 200,000 clones listed, roughly 40% were seen once; the top ten hold roughly 2.6%. The treatment was: oral pan-JAK inhibitor, 5-10 mg twice daily. The material was CD4+ T cells sorted from blood, obtained at roughly week 36, from a patient treated with tofacitinib. These receptors came from a human donor with alopecia areata.

The chain uses TRBV27 and TRBJ2-1; D unclear. Germline assignment: CDR1 MNHEY and CDR2 SMNVEV (reference sequence). This CDR3 region has 13 residues. V lost 6 bases, J lost 4 bases, and 10 bases lay in between. This CDR3 is CASSGQAYNEQFF. For the CDR3, the DNA is TGTGCCAGCAGCGGGCAGGCGTACAATGAGCAGTTCTTC.

This chain joins TRBV6-5 and TRBJ2-5; 10 nucleotides agree with TRBD2. The J call is uncertain, as TRBJ2-7 better fits the DNA end. The CDR3 is made up of 14 amino acids. CDR1 and CDR2 from the germline V gene are MNHEY and SVGAGI. CDR3 in DNA: TGTGCCAGCAGCCCACTAGCGGGAACGGGCGAGCAGTACTTC. Protein product: CASSPLAGTGEQYF.

This clone has just a few counts. The rearrangement links TRBV28 to TRBJ1-1; a weak D match, TRBD1 (6 bases). The CDR3 contains 13 residues. Between the trimmed V and J ends, which lost 10 bases and 1 base, there was a span of 13 bases. Germline lookup yields CDR1 MDHEN and CDR2 SYDVKM. The CDR3 here is CATGQGRNTEAFF. CDR3 bases: TGTGCCACCGGGCAGGGGAGGAACACTGAAGCTTTCTTT.

The J gene is TRBJ2-3, the V gene TRBV5-1; 7 bases align to TRBD2. V shed 4 bases and J 0 bases; nucleotides not matched to a gene: 2. The length of the CDR3 is 14 residues. Germline-derived CDR1 and CDR2 are SGHRS and YFSETQ. Here the CDR3 DNA reads TGCGCCAGCAGCCAAGCGGGAAGCACAGATACGCAGTATTTT. Translated, it gives CASSQAGSTDTQYF.

This chain links TRBV19 with TRBJ2-3, with 12 positions matching TRBD2. The CDR3 covers 19 residues. In germline, CDR1 is LNHDA, CDR2 SQIVND (reference sequence). Trimming cost V 0 bases and J 6 bases; bases outside gene matches: 13. The CDR3, as DNA: TGTGCCAGTAGTATAGATCTTGCAACGACTAGCGGGAGTCGGGATACGCAGTATTTT. Its translation is CASSIDLATTSGSRDTQYF.

This clone was found a few times. The V call is TRBV7-2, the J call TRBJ2-3; D gene unclear. The CDR3 extends over 16 amino acids. Germline V CDR1 and CDR2: SGHTA, FQGNSA. The V and J ends lost 0 bases and 2 bases respectively, with 12 bases between them. The CDR3 DNA reads as TGTGCCAGCAGCTTAGCCCCGAGAAGATACACAGATACGCAGTATTTT. It is translated as CASSLAPRRYTDTQYF.

This chain uses TRBV6-6 with TRBJ2-1, with TRBD2 matching 14 bases. Germline V gene lookup returns CDR1 MNHNY and CDR2 SVGAGI (reference sequence). J gave up 13 bases and V 4 bases, and 3 bases lay outside the gene matches. The CDR3 has 13 amino acids. The CDR3, as DNA: TGTGCCAGCAGTTGGGGACTAGCGGGAGCCCAGTTCTTC. Amino acid sequence: CASSWGLAGAQFF.

The V call is TRBV27, the J call TRBJ2-7, with D unclear. V was clipped by 5 bases and J by 4 bases, with 6 bases between them. Germline values: CDR1 MNHEY, CDR2 SMNVEV (reference sequence). CDR3 length equals 11 residues. The CDR3 DNA follows: TGTGCCAGCAGTACAAAATACGAGCAGTACTTC. Residues: CASSTKYEQYF.

The V and J genes are TRBV7-2 and TRBJ2-2; D possibly uses TRBD1 or TRBD2 (5 bases each). Germline-derived CDR1 and CDR2 are SGHTA and FQGNSA. V was shortened by 3 bases and J by 5 bases, with 10 bases between the two germline ends. CDR3 length: 14 residues. The CDR3 nucleotides are TGTGCCAGCAGCTTCTACGGGACGACCGGGGAGCTGTTTTTT. This codes for CASSFYGTTGELFF.

As to this clone: Its ends do not fully match the called genes, so a read error is possible. The chain uses TRBV2 and TRBJ1-2; D is unresolved. Germline V gene lookup returns CDR1 SNHLY and CDR2 FYNNEI. CDR3 length: 13 residues. The CDR3 DNA sequence: TGTGCCAGCAGTGAAGCGGTTTTGGCACCGTTGGACTTC. Translating gives CASSEAVLAPLDF.

This chain links TRBV5-1 with TRBJ2-7; tentatively, D is TRBD1 (6 bases). Germline V CDR1 and CDR2: SGHRS, YFSETQ. V was shortened by 4 bases and J by 0 bases, with 14 bases between the two germline ends. This CDR3 contains 15 residues. In DNA form, the CDR3 reads TGCGCCAGCAGCCCAGGGACACAGAACTCCTACGAGCAGTACTTC. Amino acid sequence: CASSPGTQNSYEQYF.

The V and J genes are TRBV30 and TRBJ2-6; D remains ambiguous. The CDR3 runs 15 residues. The V end was cut by 0 bases, the J end by 1 base, with 7 bases between. Germline CDR1 and CDR2: GTSNPN and SVGIG (reference sequence). This CDR3 is CAWSVGFSGANVLTF. As DNA, the CDR3 is TGTGCCTGGAGTGTAGGGTTTTCTGGGGCCAACGTCCTGACTTTC. Variable domain in full (rest from reference TRBV30 and TRBJ2-6): SQTIHQWPATLVQPVGSPLSLECTVEGTSNPNLYWYRQAAGRGLQLLFYSVGIGQISSEVPQNLSASRPQDRQFILSSKKLLLSDSGFYLCAWSVGFSGANVLTFGAGSRLTVL.

The rearrangement uses TRBV2 and TRBJ2-3, with 9 bases matching TRBD2. There are 16 residues in the CDR3. With V trimmed by 3 bases and J by 3 bases, 7 bases remained unmatched. Germline V gene sequence: CDR1 SNHLY, CDR2 FYNNEI. The CDR3 region is CASSELAGVRTDTQYF. Written as DNA, the CDR3 is TGTGCCAGCAGTGAGTTAGCGGGAGTGAGGACAGATACGCAGTATTTT.

The chain couples TRBV15 to TRBJ2-7, with D uncertain. Trimming removed 0 bases from V and 0 bases from J, with 6 bases in between. The CDR3 totals 14 residues. CDR1 LNHNV and CDR2 YYDKDF come from the germline V gene (reference sequence). The CDR3 bases are TGTGCCACCAGCAGAGAGCCGGACTCCTACGAGCAGTACTTC. Translated, it gives CATSREPDSYEQYF.

This clone was counted a few times. The chain uses TRBV7-9 and TRBJ1-2, with D unresolved. V was cut by 2 bases and J by 4 bases, with 8 bases left in between. Germline CDR1 SEHNR, CDR2 FQNEAQ (reference sequence). The CDR3 consists of 13 residues. The CDR3 loop reads CASSLHKGYGYTF. The CDR3 DNA reads TGTGCCAGCAGCTTACATAAGGGCTATGGCTACACCTTC.

The V call is TRBV5-1, the J call TRBJ2-5; the match to TRBD1 covers 8 bases. Germline assignment: CDR1 SGHRS and CDR2 YFSETQ. This CDR3 has 15 amino acids. V lost 0 bases to trimming and J lost 8 bases; unmatched junction nucleotides: 9. CDR3 sequence: CASSLDRGQAETQYF. The CDR3 nucleotides read TGCGCCAGCAGCTTGGATCGGGGACAGGCCGAAACCCAGTACTTC.

CDR3: CASSLLTGSSGANVLTF. CDR3 bases: TGCGCCAGCAGCCTCCTTACCGGCAGCTCTGGGGCCAACGTCCTGACTTTC. This sequence joins TRBV4-1 and TRBJ2-6, with unresolved D. Germline CDR1 MGHRA, CDR2 YSYEKL. The CDR3 sequence is 17 residues long. V dropped 4 bases and J dropped 0 bases, with 13 bases sitting between them.

V and J are TRBV30 and TRBJ2-7; D gene unclear. Germline CDR1 reads GTSNPN; CDR2 reads SVGIG (reference sequence). The CDR3 runs 11 residues. Trimming pared 1 base from V and 3 bases from J, leaving 4 bases between. CDR3 sequence: CAWSGLYEQYF. The CDR3 DNA follows: TGTGCCTGGAGTGGTCTCTACGAGCAGTACTTC. Filled out from reference TRBV30 and TRBJ2-7, the complete variable domain reads SQTIHQWPATLVQPVGSPLSLECTVEGTSNPNLYWYRQAAGRGLQLLFYSVGIGQISSEVPQNLSASRPQDRQFILSSKKLLLSDSGFYLCAWSGLYEQYFGPGTRLTVT.

V gene TRBV6-5 combines with J gene TRBJ1-2; perhaps TRBD1 as D (5 bases). The CDR3 totals 14 residues. Germline CDR1 MNHEY, CDR2 SVGAGI. CDR3 region: CAAGRRGGDYGYTF. Here the CDR3 DNA reads TGTGCAGCCGGGAGGAGGGGCGGTGACTATGGCTACACCTTC.

This clone turned up a few times. J is TRBJ2-1 and V is TRBV27; 13 bases agree with TRBD2. This CDR3 contains 17 residues. The V segment lost 6 bases and the J segment 7 bases; nucleotides outside the gene matches: 12. Per the germline V gene, CDR1 is MNHEY and CDR2 is SMNVEV (reference sequence). CDR3 amino acids: CASSHSPRTSGRNEQFF. CDR3 DNA: TGTGCCAGCAGCCACTCCCCCAGGACTAGCGGGAGAAATGAGCAGTTCTTC.

This clone has only a few counts. The genes are TRBV10-3 and TRBJ2-1; 7 bases agree with TRBD1. With 6 bases clipped from V and 1 base from J, the junction kept 6 bases outside the gene matches. From germline, CDR1 is ENHRY and CDR2 SYGVKD. The CDR3 has 15 residues. The CDR3: CAIRDVRGSYNEQFF. CDR3 sequence (DNA): TGTGCCATCAGGGATGTCAGGGGGTCCTACAATGAGCAGTTCTTC.